Listed here are 8 T cell receptor beta chains from one sample, sequenced in a study of T cell repertoires in cytomegalovirus infection. These TCRs are of unknown antigen specificity. Each CDR3 protein gets one entry after TCRdb re-called the reads with MiXCR. The sample yields about 100,000 distinct CDR3 sequences, 35% to 50% seen once. The input for sequencing was CD8+ T cells from cultured PBMCs, taken from culture after CMV antigen stimulation. These receptors were collected from a human donor in good health (CMV status not recorded). Some clones in this sample may be carry-over from other donors' samples.

The chain is built from TRBV7-6 and TRBJ2-7; 15 bases are shared with TRBD2. The V gene's germline CDR1 is SGHVS and CDR2 FNYEAQ. Unmatched junction bases numbered 5, after V lost 4 bases and J lost 4 bases. The CDR3 is made up of 16 amino acids. In DNA, the CDR3 is TGTGCCAGCAGCTCAGGACTAGCGGGGGGGAGTTACGAGCAGTACTTC. Encoded protein: CASSSGLAGGSYEQYF.

The chain carries TRBV4-1 and TRBJ1-4; tentatively, D is TRBD1 (6 bases). Between the trimmed V and J ends, which lost 0 bases and 0 bases, there was a span of 20 bases. Per the germline V gene, CDR1 is MGHRA and CDR2 is YSYEKL. The CDR3 is 20 amino acids. The CDR3 reads CASSQEYNPGHTSTNEKLFF. The CDR3 DNA reads TGCGCCAGCAGCCAAGAGTACAACCCGGGACACACATCAACTAATGAAAAACTGTTTTTT.

The rearrangement uses TRBV19 and TRBJ1-1; D call uncertain. The CDR3 length is 16 residues. The V end was cut by 0 bases, the J end by 0 bases, with 11 bases between. Germline CDR1 LNHDA, CDR2 SQIVND (reference sequence). DNA of the CDR3: TGTGCCAGTAGTATAGAAGGAACAGTGATGAACACTGAAGCTTTCTTT. Translation: CASSIEGTVMNTEAFF.

The CDR3 nucleotides read TGCGCCAGCAGCCTCAGATCCGCAGGGGGGGAAAGCAATCAGCCCCAGCATTTT. Its protein product is CASSLRSAGGESNQPQHF. The chain employs TRBV4-1 and TRBJ1-5; 7 bases agree with TRBD1. Germline V CDR1 and CDR2: MGHRA, YSYEKL. The CDR3 loop spans 18 amino acids. Trimming removed 4 bases from V and 1 base from J; junction bases left unmatched: 13.

This clonotype was recorded once. The V gene is TRBV5-6, the J gene TRBJ2-1; 9 bases fit TRBD1. With V trimmed by 4 bases and J by 6 bases, 5 bases remained unmatched. This CDR3 comprises 14 residues. Germline CDR1 SGHDT, CDR2 YYEEEE. In nucleotides, the CDR3 is TGTGCCAGCAGCCCCTGGGGACAGGGCAATGAGCAGTTCTTC. Its protein product is CASSPWGQGNEQFF.

The rearrangement joins TRBV28 to TRBJ1-5, with a possible D match to TRBD1 (5 bases). CDR3 length: 15 amino acids. The V gene's germline CDR1 is MDHEN and CDR2 SYDVKM. Deletions cut 0 bases from V and 6 bases from J, with 12 bases between. The CDR3 region has the DNA TGTGCCAGCAGTTTATGGCCAGGGTTCTTTCAGCCCCAGCATTTT. It yields the protein CASSLWPGFFQPQHF.

This clonotype has only a few counts. V usage is TRBV2 and J usage is TRBJ2-1; D possibly corresponds to TRBD2 (5 bases). CDR1 and CDR2 from the germline V gene are SNHLY and FYNNEI. V shed 3 bases and J shed 4 bases, with 10 bases lying between them. This CDR3 comprises 14 residues. The CDR3 is CASSEIREYNEQFF. In DNA form, the CDR3 reads TGTGCCAGCAGTGAGATCCGGGAATACAATGAGCAGTTCTTC. The full variable domain, its missing parts supplied by reference TRBV2 and TRBJ2-1, is EPEVTQTPSHQVTQMGQEVILRCVPISNHLYFYWYRQILGQKVEFLVSFYNNEISEKSEIFDDQFSVERPDGSNFTLKIRSTKLEDSAMYFCASSEIREYNEQFFGPGTRLTVL.

The V gene is TRBV2, the J gene TRBJ1-1; unclear D gene. Trimming pared 0 bases from V and 4 bases from J, leaving 12 bases between. The CDR3 is 15 residues long. Germline V CDR1 and CDR2: SNHLY, FYNNEI. The CDR3 region is CASSEAGISSTEAFF. CDR3 bases: TGTGCCAGCAGTGAAGCTGGAATCTCTTCCACTGAAGCTTTCTTT.